This T cell receptor beta chain was retrieved from a study of shared clonotypes between healthy human individuals (dated by TCRdb to about 2020). With respect to the entire study: The cohort included three men and a couple of women between 18 and 49 years of age. For each donor, CD4 naive and CD4 memory were each run on three plates, CD8 naive on two plates, and CD8 memory on one plate. Between about 0.8 and 9 billion PBMCs per donor were obtained by leukapheresis. Different laboratories and diverse techniques were used to prepare libraries and sequence TCR repertoires, to increase sequencing depth and limit assay-specific biases. To estimate repertoire size and how much clonotype sharing occurs between individuals, the study deeply sequenced the blood TCR repertoires of several healthy adults. What the work shows at the level of the full study, not this receptor alone: The small number of donors limited the genetic and exposure-history diversity represented. Even with the large sequencing depth, rarefaction of the sorted-subset datasets indicated that sequencing was incomplete. Estimated clonotype richness was generally larger for naive than for memory subsets. When several donors were compared, the shared fraction of clonotypes was 5% to 6.5% for naive CD4, around 4% for naive CD8, more than 2% for memory CD4, and less than 0.5% for memory CD8. Sampling was restricted to blood, and TCR repertoires in tissue are likely to differ from TCR repertoires in blood. Pairwise subsampling indicated that sequencing depth was expected to affect the degree of clonotype sharing among donors. Higher generation probabilities were observed for clonotypes shared by all four sorted-subset donors than for non-shared clonotypes.

For the CD8 naive samples, CD45RO-negative cells were positively selected for CCR7, yielding a CD45RA+CCR7+ population from which TemRA cells were excluded. The donors were healthy, HIV-negative adults who had no recently reported acute infections or vaccinations. Every donor was a Caucasian adult living in Nashville, Tennessee, USA. Blood was obtained by leukapheresis, after which PBMCs were separated by Ficoll-Histopaque density gradient centrifugation and cryopreserved in liquid nitrogen vapor phase. Analytical flow cytometry was used to check the purity and quantity of every magnetically sorted T cell population. From each sorted fraction, genomic DNA was isolated and quantified by UV absorbance on a Nanodrop 2000c. Using the deep immunoSEQ assay, multiplex PCR amplified TCR CDR3 regions from genomic DNA. Extracted genomic DNA from each cell subset was distributed evenly across all wells of several immunoSEQ 96-well plates, and each plate was treated as a replicate. For sorted subsets, each replicate PCR was loaded with 200 to 250 ng genomic DNA, equivalent to about 33,000 T cell genomes. Purified libraries were measured with a Qubit 3.0 fluorometer, size-checked on a Bioanalyzer 2100, and measured again with the KAPA Library Quantification kit. Every immunoSEQ 96-well plate was sequenced on a dedicated single-read 150-cycle Illumina NextSeq 550 flow cell. The study's processing was this. Because only junctional sequences without quality scores were contained in the immunoSEQ output, filtering matching that applied to full-length reads could not be performed. Sequences were annotated with PyIR, a Python wrapper for IgBLAST v1.9, using IMGT germline references to assign V/J genes and CDR3. Reads were filtered out if the reads had weak V/J assignments (E-value above 1e-6), no CDR3, stop codons, out-of-frame junctions, or ambiguous translated residues. V3J clonotypes were defined as sequences sharing an identical inferred V gene, J gene, and CDR3 amino acid sequence. To compute the percentage overlap between repertoires, the number of shared unique clonotypes was divided by the size of the smaller repertoire. RTK rarefaction, the Chao1 estimator, and Recon v2.1 estimates of unobserved clonotypes were used to assess repertoire richness. For all TCRbeta clonotypes obtained by the gDNA method from a handful of donors, generation probabilities were computed with OLGA. In its TCRdb copy, this immuneACCESS table keeps in-frame sequences only and misses some clones. Where compared with another copy, unresolved V genes explain less than half of these, and the others have no known cause. V, J and clone size derive from that table, while D and trimming were established from the DNA sequence. The sample table shows millions of clones, and approximately 94% are seen once. About 1.5% of the sample comes from the top ten.

This clone was seen a single time. Its antigen target is currently unknown. No much larger clone is present one base from it, and per-base qualities are unavailable. V is cut by 2 bases and J by 7 bases, and the space between the germline ends is 17 bases. From its cysteine to its phenylalanine, the CDR3 spans 15 amino acids. The sequence is cut down to CDR3 DNA, 45 bases in frame from base 1. The germline V gene specifies MGHRA as CDR1 and YSYEKL as CDR2. The sequenced sample was naive CD8+ T cells from PBMCs. The sample's cell subset or site label, in plain terms: CD45RA+CCR7+. The sequence is built from TRBV4-1 and TRBJ1-1, with the D gene call left open. The sequence came from a man aged 18 to 30 in good health. Some clones in this sample may be carry-over from other donors' samples. CDR3 sequence: CASSQRQSGIYEAFF. In nucleotide form, the sequence is TGCGCCAGCAGCCAACGCCAGAGCGGGATCTATGAAGCTTTCTTT.